The text below deals with one T cell receptor (beta chain). The PCR employed 60 Vbeta primers together with 13 Jbeta primers. Assay used: immunoSEQ multiplex PCR; TCRdb lists only in-frame clones, some missing. The profile shows fewer than 250,000 clones, more than 60% of them singletons. The CDR3 is 12 amino acids. Germline V lookup: CDR1 SEHNR, CDR2 FQNEAQ (reference sequence). The V segment lost 4 bases and the J segment 11 bases; nucleotides outside the gene matches: 5. This record belongs to a study of cytomegalovirus exposure and HLA in healthy donors. V usage is TRBV7-9 and J usage is TRBJ1-1; TRBD1 matches 9 bases. Input material: PBMCs. This receptor was obtained from a woman aged 30 to 39 in good health and CMV-seropositive. Written as DNA, the CDR3 is TGTGCCAGCAGCTCGGGACAGGGCTCGGCTTTCTTT. This sequence encodes CASSSGQGSAFF. The full variable domain, its missing parts supplied by reference TRBV7-9 and TRBJ1-1, is DTGVSQNPRHKITKRGQNVTFRCDPISEHNRLYWYRQTLGQGPEFLTYFQNEAQLEKSRLLSDRFSAERPKGSFSTLEIQRTEQGDSAMYLCASSSGQGSAFFGQGTRLTVV.